A selection of T cell receptor beta chains follows, all from one sample in a study of cytomegalovirus exposure and HLA in healthy donors. This table comes from immunoSEQ multiplex PCR, and its TCRdb copy is limited to in-frame clones, with some not included. The sample shows over 200,000 clones, around 80% of them seen only once. Sequenced material: PBMCs. Every receptor here comes from a male donor in good health and CMV-seronegative. Each CDR3 is given with its conserved first and last residue. A D gene is named only where the DNA matches it firmly. Only some rows state a clone size, as once, few, many or a class for expanded clones.

CDR3aa: CASSSGQGASYNEQFF
CDR3nt: TGCGCCAGCAGCTCTGGACAGGGGGCTTCCTACAATGAGCAGTTCTTC
d_gene: TRBD1
j_gene: TRBJ2-1
v_gene: TRBV5-1
len: 16
abundance: NA

CDR3aa: CASSLAGAGNAIYF
CDR3nt: TGTGCCAGCAGCTTAGCGGGGGCTGGAAACGCCATATATTTT
d_gene: NA
j_gene: TRBJ1-3
v_gene: TRBV7-6
len: 14
abundance: NA

CDR3aa: CASSSDSNSGNTIYF
CDR3nt: TGTGCCAGCAGCTCAGACAGCAACTCTGGAAACACCATATATTTT
d_gene: NA
j_gene: TRBJ1-3
v_gene: TRBV7-6
len: 15
abundance: NA

CDR3aa: CATTALAGVAGELFF
CDR3nt: TGTGCCACCACGGCACTAGCGGGAGTAGCCGGGGAGCTGTTTTTT
d_gene: TRBD2
j_gene: TRBJ2-2
v_gene: TRBV11-1
len: 15
abundance: NA

CDR3aa: CASSPPTGTSGRVYNEQFF
CDR3nt: TGTGCCAGTAGCCCCCCTACCGGGACTAGCGGGAGGGTTTACAATGAGCAGTTCTTC
d_gene: TRBD2
j_gene: TRBJ2-1
v_gene: TRBV19
len: 19
abundance: NA

CDR3aa: CASSQDRGRVNYGYTF
CDR3nt: TGTGCCAGCAGCCAAGACAGGGGCAGGGTCAACTATGGCTACACCTTC
d_gene: NA
j_gene: TRBJ1-2
v_gene: TRBV14
len: 16
abundance: NA

CDR3aa: CAIREKLAGEGKQETQYF
CDR3nt: TGTGCCATCAGGGAGAAACTAGCGGGAGAGGGGAAACAAGAGACCCAGTACTTC
d_gene: TRBD2
j_gene: TRBJ2-5
v_gene: TRBV10-3
len: 18
abundance: NA

CDR3aa: CAISGALTGDYNEQFF
CDR3nt: TGTGCCATCAGTGGGGCTCTCACGGGGGATTACAATGAGCAGTTCTTC
d_gene: NA
j_gene: TRBJ2-1
v_gene: TRBV10-3
len: 16
abundance: NA

CDR3aa: CASSSRGSGTGELFF
CDR3nt: TGTGCCAGCAGCTCAAGGGGTAGCGGGACCGGGGAGCTGTTTTTT
d_gene: TRBD2
j_gene: TRBJ2-2
v_gene: TRBV7-9
len: 15
abundance: NA

CDR3aa: CASSLALAGPAQPQHF
CDR3nt: TGTGCCAGCAGCTTAGCATTAGCAGGGCCGGCTCAGCCCCAGCATTTT
d_gene: NA
j_gene: TRBJ1-5
v_gene: TRBV7-9
len: 16
abundance: NA

CDR3aa: CASIPKQGTNQPQHF
CDR3nt: TGTGCCAGCATCCCCAAACAGGGTACCAATCAGCCCCAGCATTTT
d_gene: NA
j_gene: TRBJ1-5
v_gene: TRBV7-7
len: 15
abundance: few

CDR3aa: CASSSRSGKDTEAFF
CDR3nt: TGTGCCAGCAGTTCACGATCGGGGAAGGACACTGAAGCTTTCTTT
d_gene: NA
j_gene: TRBJ1-1
v_gene: TRBV6-5
len: 15
abundance: NA

CDR3aa: CASSSEEQGVSNTEAFF
CDR3nt: TGTGCCAGCTCATCCGAGGAGCAGGGGGTGTCGAACACTGAAGCTTTCTTT
d_gene: TRBD1
j_gene: TRBJ1-1
v_gene: TRBV18
len: 17
abundance: NA

CDR3aa: CASSSLRTGMNTEAFF
CDR3nt: TGTGCCAGCAGTTCCCTCCGGACAGGTATGAACACTGAAGCTTTCTTT
d_gene: TRBD1
j_gene: TRBJ1-1
v_gene: TRBV28
len: 16
abundance: NA

CDR3aa: CSVDSGLETDTQYF
CDR3nt: TGCAGCGTTGACTCGGGACTAGAGACAGATACGCAGTATTTT
d_gene: TRBD2
j_gene: TRBJ2-3
v_gene: TRBV29-1
len: 14
abundance: NA

CDR3aa: CASSSPDRGQVLYF
CDR3nt: TGTGCCAGTAGTTCTCCGGACAGGGGGCAAGTATTGTACTTC
d_gene: TRBD1
j_gene: TRBJ2-5
v_gene: TRBV19
len: 14
abundance: once

CDR3aa: CASSHLRDRWGTEAFF
CDR3nt: TGTGCCAGCAGCCATCTCCGGGACAGATGGGGCACTGAAGCTTTCTTT
d_gene: TRBD1
j_gene: TRBJ1-1
v_gene: TRBV14
len: 16
abundance: once

CDR3aa: CASSYGRIARYNEQFF
CDR3nt: TGTGCCAGCAGTTATGGCCGAATAGCAAGGTACAATGAGCAGTTCTTC
d_gene: NA
j_gene: TRBJ2-1
v_gene: TRBV6-6
len: 16
abundance: NA

CDR3aa: CASSNPGATNEKLFF
CDR3nt: TGTGCCAGCTCAAACCCGGGTGCAACTAATGAAAAACTGTTTTTT
d_gene: NA
j_gene: TRBJ1-4
v_gene: TRBV18
len: 15
abundance: few

CDR3aa: CAISGTGNEQYF
CDR3nt: TGTGCCATCAGCGGGACAGGCAACGAGCAGTACTTC
d_gene: TRBD1
j_gene: TRBJ2-7
v_gene: TRBV10-3
len: 12
abundance: NA

CDR3aa: CASSFSGGEKLFF
CDR3nt: TGTGCCAGCAGTTTTAGCGGTGGGGAAAAACTGTTTTTT
d_gene: NA
j_gene: TRBJ1-4
v_gene: TRBV27
len: 13
abundance: NA

CDR3aa: CSSSLGGETQYF
CDR3nt: TGTTCCAGCAGCTTAGGCGGAGAGACCCAGTACTTC
d_gene: NA
j_gene: TRBJ2-5
v_gene: TRBV7-9
len: 12
abundance: NA

CDR3aa: CASSEARGMAEQFF
CDR3nt: TGTGCCAGCAGTGAAGCGCGAGGGATGGCTGAGCAGTTCTTC
d_gene: NA
j_gene: TRBJ2-1
v_gene: TRBV2
len: 14
abundance: once

CDR3aa: CASSLRGWEKSSYEQYF
CDR3nt: TGTGCCAGCAGTTTACGCGGCTGGGAGAAGAGCTCCTACGAGCAGTACTTC
d_gene: NA
j_gene: TRBJ2-7
v_gene: TRBV27
len: 17
abundance: NA

CDR3aa: CASSFRGANYGYTF
CDR3nt: TGTGCCAGCAGTTTTCGGGGTGCTAACTATGGCTACACCTTC
d_gene: NA
j_gene: TRBJ1-2
v_gene: TRBV28
len: 14
abundance: NA

CDR3aa: CASNRESYEQYF
CDR3nt: TGTGCCAGTAACAGGGAGTCCTACGAGCAGTACTTC
d_gene: NA
j_gene: TRBJ2-7
v_gene: TRBV6-1
len: 12
abundance: NA

CDR3aa: CASSFRMFAGEEGETQYF
CDR3nt: TGTGCCAGCAGCTTTCGAATGTTCGCGGGAGAGGAGGGGGAGACCCAGTACTTC
d_gene: TRBD2
j_gene: TRBJ2-5
v_gene: TRBV7-2
len: 18
abundance: NA

CDR3aa: CASRKIETVNTEAFF
CDR3nt: TGTGCCAGCAGGAAAATCGAGACAGTGAACACTGAAGCTTTCTTT
d_gene: NA
j_gene: TRBJ1-1
v_gene: TRBV2
len: 15
abundance: NA

CDR3aa: CASSEARNGEQFF
CDR3nt: TGTGCCAGCAGTGAAGCGAGGAATGGTGAGCAGTTCTTC
d_gene: NA
j_gene: TRBJ2-1
v_gene: TRBV2
len: 13
abundance: few

CDR3aa: CATKGLAGVVGTYNEQFF
CDR3nt: TGTGCCACCAAGGGACTAGCGGGAGTTGTTGGGACATACAATGAGCAGTTCTTC
d_gene: TRBD2
j_gene: TRBJ2-1
v_gene: TRBV2
len: 18
abundance: NA

CDR3aa: CASTQGLPRNGYTF
CDR3nt: TGTGCCAGCACCCAGGGGCTACCAAGGAATGGCTACACCTTC
d_gene: NA
j_gene: TRBJ1-2
v_gene: TRBV6-5
len: 14
abundance: NA

CDR3aa: CASSPNREGSLEQFF
CDR3nt: TGTGCCAGCAGCCCGAACAGGGAGGGAAGCCTGGAGCAGTTCTTC
d_gene: NA
j_gene: TRBJ2-1
v_gene: TRBV9
len: 15
abundance: NA

CDR3aa: CASSIFGGLIGTSTYEQYF
CDR3nt: TGTGCCAGCAGCATTTTTGGGGGGTTGATTGGCACCTCTACCTACGAGCAGTACTTC
d_gene: NA
j_gene: TRBJ2-7
v_gene: TRBV5-8
len: 19
abundance: NA

CDR3aa: CASTAGLINEKLFF
CDR3nt: TGTGCCAGCACCGCGGGACTGATTAATGAAAAACTGTTTTTT
d_gene: NA
j_gene: TRBJ1-4
v_gene: TRBV28
len: 14
abundance: NA

CDR3aa: CASRMRHWGGYTF
CDR3nt: TGTGCCAGCAGGATGAGACATTGGGGCGGCTACACCTTC
d_gene: NA
j_gene: TRBJ1-2
v_gene: TRBV6-5
len: 13
abundance: NA

CDR3aa: CASSLGQGLMNTEAFF
CDR3nt: TGTGCCAGCAGCCTAGGACAGGGCCTCATGAACACTGAAGCTTTCTTT
d_gene: TRBD1
j_gene: TRBJ1-1
v_gene: TRBV5-5
len: 16
abundance: NA

CDR3aa: CASSVGWEGLETQYF
CDR3nt: TGTGCCAGCAGCGTTGGGTGGGAGGGTTTGGAGACCCAGTACTTC
d_gene: TRBD2
j_gene: TRBJ2-5
v_gene: TRBV9
len: 15
abundance: NA

CDR3aa: CASSADQGITEAFF
CDR3nt: TGTGCCAGCAGCGCTGACCAGGGTATCACTGAAGCTTTCTTT
d_gene: NA
j_gene: TRBJ1-1
v_gene: TRBV7-3
len: 14
abundance: NA

CDR3aa: CASSLGQGANEAFF
CDR3nt: TGTGCCAGCAGCTTAGGGCAGGGGGCGAATGAAGCTTTCTTT
d_gene: TRBD1
j_gene: TRBJ1-1
v_gene: TRBV11-2
len: 14
abundance: once

CDR3aa: CASSLTGTAANTEAFF
CDR3nt: TGCGCCAGCAGCTTAACCGGGACAGCCGCGAACACTGAAGCTTTCTTT
d_gene: TRBD1
j_gene: TRBJ1-1
v_gene: TRBV5-1
len: 16
abundance: NA

CDR3aa: CASSVALQDSYEQYF
CDR3nt: TGTGCCAGCAGCGTAGCCTTACAGGACTCCTACGAGCAGTACTTC
d_gene: NA
j_gene: TRBJ2-7
v_gene: TRBV9
len: 15
abundance: NA